These 16 T cell receptor beta chains share one sample of origin, sequenced in a study of response to subunit inactivated influenza vaccine. TCRdb passed the RT-PCR reads through MiXCR, listing each CDR3 protein once. The table shows around 530,000 distinct CDR3 sequences, with approximately 10% occurring only once. Material: PBMCs from blood, obtained on the day of vaccination. These receptors were collected from a man aged 50-59 years who received an inactivated influenza vaccine.

V and J are TRBV6-5 and TRBJ2-3, with D unresolved. Trimming took 0 bases from V and 4 from J, leaving 8 bases between them. The CDR3 contains 14 residues. The germline V gene has CDR1 MNHEY and CDR2 SVGAGI. The CDR3 sequence is CASSYSSRADTQYF. In DNA, the CDR3 is TGTGCCAGCAGTTACTCGAGTAGGGCAGATACGCAGTATTTT.

V and J are TRBV10-3 and TRBJ2-7; TRBD1 matches at 9 bases. CDR1 is ENHRY, CDR2 SYGVKD, per germline. V lost 8 bases to trimming and J lost 3 bases; unmatched junction nucleotides: 8. CDR3 length: 14 residues. CDR3 amino acids: CAIGEQGAGYEQYF. The CDR3, as DNA: TGTGCCATCGGGGAACAGGGGGCAGGCTACGAGCAGTACTTC.

V usage is TRBV30 and J usage is TRBJ1-2, with 11 bases identical to TRBD1. With 0 bases clipped from V and 4 bases from J, the junction kept 7 bases outside the gene matches. CDR1 and CDR2 from the germline V gene are GTSNPN and SVGIG (reference sequence). The CDR3 has 16 residues. The CDR3 sequence: CAWSVKGQGGPYGYTF. In nucleotides, the CDR3 is TGTGCCTGGAGTGTAAAGGGACAGGGGGGACCCTATGGCTACACCTTC.

This clonotype was seen repeatedly, ten times or more. The chain has TRBV24-1 and TRBJ2-5; a weak D match, TRBD1 (6 bases). The ends were cut back, 3 bases at V and 1 base at J, with 14 bases in the middle. The CDR3 is made up of 16 amino acids. Germline CDR1 KGHDR, CDR2 SFDVKD. The CDR3 here is CATSDGAGAFQETQYF. The CDR3 DNA follows: TGTGCCACCAGTGATGGGGCAGGGGCTTTCCAAGAGACCCAGTACTTC.

Only a few counts were recorded for this clonotype. This chain links TRBV11-2 with TRBJ2-3, with 8 positions matching TRBD2. V trimming: 5 bases; J trimming: 0 bases; junction bases outside the gene matches: 22. CDR3 size: 21 residues. CDR1 is SGHAT, CDR2 FQNNGV, per germline. The CDR3 DNA is TGTGCCAGCAGCCCGAGCAGGGCCGCGGGACTAGACTTTTATAGCACAGATACGCAGTATTTT. Translation: CASSPSRAAGLDFYSTDTQYF.

The rearrangement joins TRBV7-2 to TRBJ2-3, with D possibly matching TRBD1 (6 bases). Trimming left V 6 bases short and J 4 bases short, with 8 bases between. Per the germline V gene, CDR1 is SGHTA and CDR2 is FQGNSA. This CDR3 comprises 12 residues. CDR3 in DNA: TGTGCCAGCAGGACAGGATCAGATACGCAGTATTTT. Translation gives CASRTGSDTQYF.

The J gene is TRBJ2-7, the V gene TRBV4-3; D is perhaps TRBD1 or TRBD2 (5 bases each). The ends were cut back, 0 bases at V and 9 bases at J, with 15 bases in the middle. Germline CDR1 is LGHNA and CDR2 is YSLEER. CDR3 length equals 14 residues. The DNA for the CDR3 is TGCGCCAGCAGCCAAGATTACGGGACGCTAGGGCAGTACTTC. Translating it yields CASSQDYGTLGQYF.

This chain uses TRBV4-1 with TRBJ1-2; 8 nucleotides line up with TRBD1. CDR1 is MGHRA, CDR2 YSYEKL, per germline. CDR3 length: 15 amino acids. V trimming: 3 bases; J trimming: 8 bases; junction bases outside the gene matches: 11. The CDR3 region has the DNA TGCGCCAGCAGCCATCTTATCAGGGGGCAGCAGGGCTACACCTTC. This codes for CASSHLIRGQQGYTF.

V and J are TRBV6-1 and TRBJ1-6; 7 bases agree with TRBD1. CDR3 length equals 15 residues. The J segment lost 7 bases and the V segment lost 1 base, leaving 4 bases of the junction unmatched. Looked up from germline, CDR1 is MNHNS and CDR2 is SASEGT. CDR3 in amino acids: CASSEVPGQNSPLHF. The CDR3 nucleotides are TGTGCCAGCAGTGAAGTCCCGGGACAGAATTCACCCCTCCACTTT.

This clonotype appeared a few times. The chain combines TRBV9 with TRBJ1-3; D possibly corresponds to TRBD1 (6 bases). The V gene lost 4 bases and the J gene lost 0 bases, with 8 bases spanning the gap. The CDR3 has 14 residues. Germline CDR1 reads SGDLS; CDR2 reads YYNGEE. CDR3 sequence reads: CASSTGSSGNTIYF. CDR3 in DNA: TGTGCCAGCAGCACAGGGAGCTCTGGAAACACCATATATTTT.

Ten or more counts support this clonotype. The chain recombines TRBV6-5 with TRBJ1-1; 8 bases agree with TRBD1. The CDR3 covers 16 residues. The junction had 10 bases not matched to a gene; V was cut back by 5 bases and J by 2 bases. Germline CDR1 and CDR2: MNHEY and SVGAGI. The CDR3 loop reads CASSHRGGHLNTEAFF. In DNA, the CDR3 is TGTGCCAGCAGTCACAGGGGGGGACACCTAAACACTGAAGCTTTCTTT.

This clonotype was observed at least ten times. The chain has TRBV4-3 and TRBJ1-4; D is ambiguous. CDR1 LGHNA and CDR2 YSLEER come from the germline V gene. V lost 1 base, J lost 8 bases, and 11 bases lay in between. CDR3 length: 14 amino acids. The DNA of the CDR3 is TGCGCCAGCAGCCAAGTCACCGGAGGGGAAAAACTGTTTTTT. It yields the protein CASSQVTGGEKLFF.

Written as DNA, the CDR3 is TGTGCCAGCCTGACAGGGGCCACTGGAAACACCATATATTTT. Its protein product is CASLTGATGNTIYF. The chain combines TRBV6-1 with TRBJ1-3, with TRBD1 identical over 8 bases. With 8 bases clipped from V and 2 bases from J, the junction kept 5 bases outside the gene matches. The CDR3 runs to 14 residues. Germline V CDR1 and CDR2: MNHNS, SASEGT.

V usage is TRBV29-1 and J usage is TRBJ1-2; the D is unclear. In germline, CDR1 is SQVTM, CDR2 ANQGSEA. CDR3 length equals 12 residues. Trimming shortened V by 4 bases and J by 0 bases, and 6 bases separated the two germline ends. The DNA for the CDR3 is TGCAGCGTTGCGGATCCTAACTATGGCTACACCTTC. Translation gives CSVADPNYGYTF.

This clonotype was seen more than once but under ten times. V usage is TRBV20-1 and J usage is TRBJ2-1; no clear D gene. The germline V and J ends were trimmed by 1 base and 3 bases, with 10 bases remaining between them. The germline gives CDR1 DFQATT, CDR2 SNEGSKA (reference sequence). The CDR3 spans 14 residues. The CDR3 DNA reads as TGCAGTGCTAGAGGTAGGATCAGCTACAATGAGCAGTTCTTC. Translating it yields CSARGRISYNEQFF.

This clonotype was recorded a few times. The chain uses TRBV2 and TRBJ1-1; 9 nucleotides align to TRBD1. J gave up 7 bases and V 3 bases, and 6 bases lay outside the gene matches. This CDR3 comprises 14 residues. Looked up from germline, CDR1 is SNHLY and CDR2 is FYNNEI. CDR3 nucleotide sequence: TGTGCCAGCAGTGAGGACAGGGGATCGGTTGAAGCTTTCTTT. It encodes CASSEDRGSVEAFF.